The clone carrying this T cell receptor beta chain was detected only a few times. V lost 2 bases to trimming and J lost 0 bases; unmatched junction nucleotides: 4. Germline V CDR1 and CDR2: SGHAT, FQNNGV. The CDR3 is made up of 18 amino acids. The data derive from a study of patients and donors after allogeneic stem cell transplantation. TCRdb itself ran the RT-PCR reads through MiXCR, one entry per CDR3 protein. The table shows some 960,000 distinct CDR3 sequences, with more than 15% occurring only once. The chain is built from TRBV11-2 and TRBJ2-6, with 10 bases that match TRBD1. Sequencing was performed on blood, either unsorted or a sorted T cell fraction (not recorded which). This TCR derives from a human donor who was either an allogeneic HSCT recipient or a stem cell or donor lymphocyte infusion donor (not recorded which). It is not recorded whose cells these are; they may come from a transplant donor. CDR3 nucleotide sequence: TGTGCCAGCAGCTTAAGGAGGGACAGGGGCTCTGGGGCCAACGTCCTGACTTTC. Its translation is CASSLRRDRGSGANVLTF.